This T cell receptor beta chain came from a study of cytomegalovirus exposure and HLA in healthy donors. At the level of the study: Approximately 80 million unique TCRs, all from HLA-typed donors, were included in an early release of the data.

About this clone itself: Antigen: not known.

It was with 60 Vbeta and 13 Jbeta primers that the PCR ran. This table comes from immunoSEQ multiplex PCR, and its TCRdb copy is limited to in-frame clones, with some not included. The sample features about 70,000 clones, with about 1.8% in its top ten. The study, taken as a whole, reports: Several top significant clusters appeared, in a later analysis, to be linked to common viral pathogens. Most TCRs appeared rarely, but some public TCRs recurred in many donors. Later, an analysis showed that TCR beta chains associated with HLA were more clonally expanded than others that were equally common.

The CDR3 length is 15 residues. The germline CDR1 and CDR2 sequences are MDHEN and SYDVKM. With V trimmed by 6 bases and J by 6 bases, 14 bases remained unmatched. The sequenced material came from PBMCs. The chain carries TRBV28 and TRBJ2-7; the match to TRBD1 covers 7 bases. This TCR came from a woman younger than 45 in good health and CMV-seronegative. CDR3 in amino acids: CASRIRDRTPGEQYF. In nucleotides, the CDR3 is TGTGCCAGCAGGATTCGGGACAGAACCCCGGGCGAGCAGTACTTC.